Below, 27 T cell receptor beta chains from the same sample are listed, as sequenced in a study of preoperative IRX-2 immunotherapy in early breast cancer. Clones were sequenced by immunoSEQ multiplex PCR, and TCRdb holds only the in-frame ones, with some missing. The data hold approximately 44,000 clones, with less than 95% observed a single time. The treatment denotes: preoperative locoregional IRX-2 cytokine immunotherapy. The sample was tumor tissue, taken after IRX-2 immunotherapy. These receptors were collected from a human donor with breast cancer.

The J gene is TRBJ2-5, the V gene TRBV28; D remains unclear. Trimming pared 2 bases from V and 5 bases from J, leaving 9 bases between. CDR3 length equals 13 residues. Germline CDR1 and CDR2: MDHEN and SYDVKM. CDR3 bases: TGTGCCAGCAGTTTAGGGGTTCAGGAGACCCAGTACTTC. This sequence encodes CASSLGVQETQYF.

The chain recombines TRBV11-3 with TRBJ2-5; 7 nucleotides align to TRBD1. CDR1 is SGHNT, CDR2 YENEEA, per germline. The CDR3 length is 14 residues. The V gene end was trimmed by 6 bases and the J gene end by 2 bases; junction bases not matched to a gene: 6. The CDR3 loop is CASSPPGQQETQYF. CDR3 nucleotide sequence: TGTGCCAGCAGTCCCCCGGGACAGCAAGAGACCCAGTACTTC.

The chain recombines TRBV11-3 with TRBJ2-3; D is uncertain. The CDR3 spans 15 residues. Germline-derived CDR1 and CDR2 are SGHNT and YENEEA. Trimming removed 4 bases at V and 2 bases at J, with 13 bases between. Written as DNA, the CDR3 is TGTGCCAGCAGCTCCCTAAATACTGACACAGATACGCAGTATTTT. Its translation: CASSSLNTDTDTQYF.

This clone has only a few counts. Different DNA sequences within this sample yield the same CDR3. The CDR3 here is CASSPPLQETQYF. The CDR3 DNA sequence: TGTGCCAGCAGCCCACCCCTCCAAGAGACCCAGTACTTC. V usage is TRBV11-2 and J usage is TRBJ2-5; D is uncertain. V shed 5 bases and J shed 1 base, with 8 bases lying between them. The CDR3 extends over 13 amino acids. The germline gives CDR1 SGHAT, CDR2 FQNNGV.

The CDR3 nucleotides read TGTGCCAGCAGCGCCCCCCGGGTGGCGAGCTATGGCTACACCTTC. Translation: CASSAPRVASYGYTF. The J gene is TRBJ1-2, the V gene TRBV21-1. TRBV21-1 is a pseudogene segment. The CDR3 runs 15 residues.

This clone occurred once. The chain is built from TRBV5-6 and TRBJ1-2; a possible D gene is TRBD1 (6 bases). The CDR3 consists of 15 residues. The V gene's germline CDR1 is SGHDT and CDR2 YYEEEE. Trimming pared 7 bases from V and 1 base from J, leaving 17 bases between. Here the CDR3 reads CASHTGGGVNYGYTF. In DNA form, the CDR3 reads TGTGCCAGCCATACCGGAGGGGGAGTTAACTATGGCTACACCTTC.

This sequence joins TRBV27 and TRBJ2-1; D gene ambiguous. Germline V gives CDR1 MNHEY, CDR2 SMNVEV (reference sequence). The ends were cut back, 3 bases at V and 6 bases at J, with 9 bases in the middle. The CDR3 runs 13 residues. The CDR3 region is CASSLVDPNEQFF. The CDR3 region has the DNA TGTGCCAGCAGTTTGGTAGATCCCAATGAGCAGTTCTTC.

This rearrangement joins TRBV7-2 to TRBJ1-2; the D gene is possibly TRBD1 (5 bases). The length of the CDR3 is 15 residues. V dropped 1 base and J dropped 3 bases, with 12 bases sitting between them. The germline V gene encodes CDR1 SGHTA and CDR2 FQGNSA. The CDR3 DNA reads TGTGCCAGCAGCTTAGGAGTGGGGGTACACTATGGCTACACCTTC. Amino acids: CASSLGVGVHYGYTF. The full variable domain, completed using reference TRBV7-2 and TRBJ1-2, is GAGVSQSPSNKVTEKGKDVELRCDPISGHTALYWYRQSLGQGLEFLIYFQGNSAPDKSGLPSDRFSAERTGGSVSTLTIQRTQQEDSAVYLCASSLGVGVHYGYTFGSGTRLTVV.

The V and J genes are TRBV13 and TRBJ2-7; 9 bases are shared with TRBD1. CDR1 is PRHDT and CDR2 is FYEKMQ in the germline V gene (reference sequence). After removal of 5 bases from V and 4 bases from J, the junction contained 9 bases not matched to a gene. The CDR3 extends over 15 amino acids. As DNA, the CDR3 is TGTGCCAGCAGCAGCCCCGGGACAGGGTTATACGAGCAGTACTTC. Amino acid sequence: CASSSPGTGLYEQYF.

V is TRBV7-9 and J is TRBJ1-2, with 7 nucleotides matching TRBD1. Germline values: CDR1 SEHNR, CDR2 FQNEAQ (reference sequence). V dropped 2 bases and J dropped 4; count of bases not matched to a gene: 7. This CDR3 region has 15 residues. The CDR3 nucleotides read TGTGCCAGCAGCTTACCCGGACAGGTACCCTATGGCTACACCTTC. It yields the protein CASSLPGQVPYGYTF.

Here the CDR3 reads CASSIGPASYEQYF. The CDR3 nucleotides are TGTGCCAGTAGTATAGGGCCAGCCTCCTACGAGCAGTACTTC. The chain uses TRBV19 and TRBJ2-7; D gene ambiguous. Germline V gene sequence: CDR1 LNHDA, CDR2 SQIVND (reference sequence). V lost 1 base to trimming and J lost 0 bases, with 7 bases between them. This CDR3 is built from 14 residues.

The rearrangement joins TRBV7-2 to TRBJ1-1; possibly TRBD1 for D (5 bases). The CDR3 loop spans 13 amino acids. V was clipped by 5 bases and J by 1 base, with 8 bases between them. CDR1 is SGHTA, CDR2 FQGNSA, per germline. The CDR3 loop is CASSAQGNTEAFF. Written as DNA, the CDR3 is TGTGCCAGCAGCGCGCAGGGGAACACTGAAGCTTTCTTT.

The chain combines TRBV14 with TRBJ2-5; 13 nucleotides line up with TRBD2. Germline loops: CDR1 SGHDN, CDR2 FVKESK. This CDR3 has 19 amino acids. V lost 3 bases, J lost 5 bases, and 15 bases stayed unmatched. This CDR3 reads CASSHSPRTSGSIRETQYF. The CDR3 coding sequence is TGTGCCAGCAGCCACAGCCCCCGGACTAGCGGGAGTATCCGGGAGACCCAGTACTTC.

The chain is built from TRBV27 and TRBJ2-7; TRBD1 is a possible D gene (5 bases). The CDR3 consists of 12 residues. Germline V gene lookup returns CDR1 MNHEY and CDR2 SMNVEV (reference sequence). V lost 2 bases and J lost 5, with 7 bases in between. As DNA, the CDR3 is TGTGCCAGCAGTTTAAGGGGTGACGAGCAGTACTTC. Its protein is CASSLRGDEQYF.

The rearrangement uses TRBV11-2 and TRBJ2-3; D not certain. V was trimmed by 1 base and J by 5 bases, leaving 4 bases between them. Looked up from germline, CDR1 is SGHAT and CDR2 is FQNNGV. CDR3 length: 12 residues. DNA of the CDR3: TGTGCCAGCAGCTTAGGGAGAGATACGCAGTATTTT. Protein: CASSLGRDTQYF.

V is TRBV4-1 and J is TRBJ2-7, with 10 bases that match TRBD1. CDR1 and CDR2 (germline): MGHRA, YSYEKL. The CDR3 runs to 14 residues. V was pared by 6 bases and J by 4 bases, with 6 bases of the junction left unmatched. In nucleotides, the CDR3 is TGCGCCAGCAGGACCCCGGGACAGGGGTACGAGCAGTACTTC. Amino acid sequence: CASRTPGQGYEQYF.

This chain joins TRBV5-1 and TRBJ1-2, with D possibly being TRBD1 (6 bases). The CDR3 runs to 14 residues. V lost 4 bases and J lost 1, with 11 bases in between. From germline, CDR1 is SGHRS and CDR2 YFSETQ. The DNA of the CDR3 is TGCGCCAGCAGCGTCTCAGGGGTTAACTATGGCTACACCTTC. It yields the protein CASSVSGVNYGYTF.

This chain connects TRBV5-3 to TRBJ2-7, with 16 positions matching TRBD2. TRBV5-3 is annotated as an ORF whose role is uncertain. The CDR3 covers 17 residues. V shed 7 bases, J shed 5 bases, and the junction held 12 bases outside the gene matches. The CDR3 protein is CARESSGTSGGGDEQYF. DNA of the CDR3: TGTGCCAGAGAATCGTCGGGGACTAGCGGGGGGGGTGACGAGCAGTACTTC.

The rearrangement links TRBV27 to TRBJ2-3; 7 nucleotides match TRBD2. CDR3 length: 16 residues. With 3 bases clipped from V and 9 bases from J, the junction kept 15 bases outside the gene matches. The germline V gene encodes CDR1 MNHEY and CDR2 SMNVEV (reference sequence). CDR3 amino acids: CASSFSPGAGLETQYF. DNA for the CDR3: TGTGCCAGCAGTTTTAGCCCCGGAGCGGGGTTAGAAACGCAGTATTTT.

The CDR3 DNA sequence: TGTGCCAGCCTACGTGGGGGGTACACTGAAGCTTTCTTT. Amino acid sequence: CASLRGGYTEAFF. The V gene is TRBV28, the J gene TRBJ1-1; D perhaps matches TRBD1 (5 bases). The CDR3 has 13 residues. The V end lost 8 bases, the J end lost 3 bases, and 13 bases lay between the germline ends. Germline assignment: CDR1 MDHEN and CDR2 SYDVKM.

As DNA, the CDR3 is TGTGCCAGCAGGCCCAGGGGGGGAGAGTCCTACGAGCAGTACTTC. Protein product: CASRPRGGESYEQYF. This rearrangement joins TRBV6-1 to TRBJ2-7; D is tentatively TRBD1 or TRBD2 (7 bases each). There are 15 residues in the CDR3. Germline-derived CDR1 and CDR2 are MNHNS and SASEGT. V shed 6 bases and J shed 1 base, with 16 bases lying between them.

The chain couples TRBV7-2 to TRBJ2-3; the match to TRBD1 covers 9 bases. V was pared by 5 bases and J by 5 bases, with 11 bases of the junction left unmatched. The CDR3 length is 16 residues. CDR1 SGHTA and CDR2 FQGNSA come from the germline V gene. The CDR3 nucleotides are TGTGCCAGCAGCCGAGAAAACAGGGGGCAGGGAGATACGCAGTATTTT. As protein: CASSRENRGQGDTQYF.

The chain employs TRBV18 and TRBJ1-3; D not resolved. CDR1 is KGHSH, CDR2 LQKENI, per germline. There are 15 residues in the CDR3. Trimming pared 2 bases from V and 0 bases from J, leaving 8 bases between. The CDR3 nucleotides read TGTGCCAGCTCACCATCGGGGTACTCTGGAAACACCATATATTTT. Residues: CASSPSGYSGNTIYF.

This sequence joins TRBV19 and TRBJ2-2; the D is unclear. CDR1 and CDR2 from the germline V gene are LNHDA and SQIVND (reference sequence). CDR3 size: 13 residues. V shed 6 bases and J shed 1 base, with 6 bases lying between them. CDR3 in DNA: TGTGCCAGTAGGATCAGGAACACCGGGGAGCTGTTTTTT. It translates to CASRIRNTGELFF.

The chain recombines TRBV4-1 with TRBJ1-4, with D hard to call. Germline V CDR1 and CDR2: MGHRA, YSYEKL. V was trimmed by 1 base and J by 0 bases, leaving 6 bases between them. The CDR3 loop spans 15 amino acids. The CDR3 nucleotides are TGCGCCAGCAGCCAAGTCCAAGCAACTAATGAAAAACTGTTTTTT. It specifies CASSQVQATNEKLFF.

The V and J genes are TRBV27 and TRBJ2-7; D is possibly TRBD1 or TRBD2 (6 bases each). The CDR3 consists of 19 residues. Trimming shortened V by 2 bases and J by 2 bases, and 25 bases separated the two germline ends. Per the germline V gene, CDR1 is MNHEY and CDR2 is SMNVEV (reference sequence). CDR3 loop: CASSLKPPGGSGGTYEQYF. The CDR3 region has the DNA TGTGCCAGCAGTTTAAAGCCCCCTGGAGGGTCCGGGGGCACCTACGAGCAGTACTTC.

As DNA, the CDR3 is TGTGCCAGCAGTTTAGCGACAGGGCCCGGGGAGCTGTTTTTT. It is translated as CASSLATGPGELFF. The chain couples TRBV27 to TRBJ2-2; 7 bases agree with TRBD1. CDR1 and CDR2 from the germline V gene are MNHEY and SMNVEV (reference sequence). The CDR3 runs to 14 residues. V trimming: 2 bases; J trimming: 6 bases; junction bases outside the gene matches: 3.